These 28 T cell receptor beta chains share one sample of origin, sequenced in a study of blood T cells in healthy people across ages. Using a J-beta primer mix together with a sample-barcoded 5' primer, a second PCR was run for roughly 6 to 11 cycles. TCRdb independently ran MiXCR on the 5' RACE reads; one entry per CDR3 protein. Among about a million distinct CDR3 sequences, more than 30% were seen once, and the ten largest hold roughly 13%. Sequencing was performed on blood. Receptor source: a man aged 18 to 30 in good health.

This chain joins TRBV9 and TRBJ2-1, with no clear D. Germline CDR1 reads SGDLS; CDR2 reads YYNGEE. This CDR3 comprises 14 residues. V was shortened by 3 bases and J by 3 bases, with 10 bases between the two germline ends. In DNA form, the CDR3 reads TGTGCCAGCAGCGCAGCACCCGACTACAATGAGCAGTTCTTC. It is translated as CASSAAPDYNEQFF.

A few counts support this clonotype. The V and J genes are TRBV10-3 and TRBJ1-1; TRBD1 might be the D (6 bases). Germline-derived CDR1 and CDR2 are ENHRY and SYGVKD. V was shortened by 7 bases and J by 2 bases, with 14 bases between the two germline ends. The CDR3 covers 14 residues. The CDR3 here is CAITTSTGNTEAFF. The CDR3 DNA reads TGTGCCATCACTACATCGACAGGAAACACTGAAGCTTTCTTT.

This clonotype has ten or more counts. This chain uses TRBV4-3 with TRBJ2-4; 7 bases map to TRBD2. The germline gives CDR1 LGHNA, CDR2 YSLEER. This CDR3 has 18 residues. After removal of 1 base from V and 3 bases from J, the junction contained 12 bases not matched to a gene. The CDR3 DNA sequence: TGCGCCAGCAGCCAAGTTTTGATCAGGAAGCGGGGCAAAAACATTCAGTACTTC. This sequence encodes CASSQVLIRKRGKNIQYF.

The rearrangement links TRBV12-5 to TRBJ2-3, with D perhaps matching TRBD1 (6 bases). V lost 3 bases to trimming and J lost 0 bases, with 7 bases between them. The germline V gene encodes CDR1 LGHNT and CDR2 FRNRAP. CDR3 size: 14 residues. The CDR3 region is CASGFGGSTDTQYF. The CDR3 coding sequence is TGTGCTAGTGGTTTTGGGGGCAGCACAGATACGCAGTATTTT.

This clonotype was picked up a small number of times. The CDR3, as DNA: TGTGCCACGAGCGGGCCCACAGATACGCAGTATTTT. Encoded protein: CATSGPTDTQYF. The V call is TRBV2, the J call TRBJ2-3, with D perhaps TRBD2 (6 bases). Germline V gives CDR1 SNHLY, CDR2 FYNNEI. This CDR3 is built from 12 residues. The V end was cut by 10 bases, the J end by 2 bases, with 10 bases between.

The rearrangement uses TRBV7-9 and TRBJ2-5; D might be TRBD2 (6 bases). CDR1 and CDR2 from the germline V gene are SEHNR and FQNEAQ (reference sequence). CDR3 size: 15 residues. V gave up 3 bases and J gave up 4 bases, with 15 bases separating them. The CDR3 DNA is TGTGCCAGCAGCTTCCCCAGACTAGATGGAGAGACCCAGTACTTC. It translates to CASSFPRLDGETQYF. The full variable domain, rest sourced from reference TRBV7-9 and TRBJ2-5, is DTGVSQNPRHKITKRGQNVTFRCDPISEHNRLYWYRQTLGQGPEFLTYFQNEAQLEKSRLLSDRFSAERPKGSFSTLEIQRTEQGDSAMYLCASSFPRLDGETQYFGPGTRLLVL.

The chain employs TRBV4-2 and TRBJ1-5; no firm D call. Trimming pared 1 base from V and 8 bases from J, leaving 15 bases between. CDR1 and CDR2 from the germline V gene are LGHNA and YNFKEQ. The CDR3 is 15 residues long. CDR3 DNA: TGTGCCAGCAGCCAAGGGGCAGGCTTAGGTGAGCCCCAGCATTTT. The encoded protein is CASSQGAGLGEPQHF.

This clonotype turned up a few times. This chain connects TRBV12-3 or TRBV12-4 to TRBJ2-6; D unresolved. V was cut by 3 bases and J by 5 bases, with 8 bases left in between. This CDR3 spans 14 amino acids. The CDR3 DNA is TGTGCCAGCAGTTTGTCTTTCCGGGCCAACGTCCTGACTTTC. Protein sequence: CASSLSFRANVLTF.

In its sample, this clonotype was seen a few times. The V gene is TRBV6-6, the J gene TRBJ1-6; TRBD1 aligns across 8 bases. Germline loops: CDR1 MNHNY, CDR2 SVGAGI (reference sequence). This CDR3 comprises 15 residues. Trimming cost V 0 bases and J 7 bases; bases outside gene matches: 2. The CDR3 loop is CASSYSGQDNSPLHF. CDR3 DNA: TGTGCCAGCAGTTACTCGGGACAGGACAATTCACCCCTCCACTTT.

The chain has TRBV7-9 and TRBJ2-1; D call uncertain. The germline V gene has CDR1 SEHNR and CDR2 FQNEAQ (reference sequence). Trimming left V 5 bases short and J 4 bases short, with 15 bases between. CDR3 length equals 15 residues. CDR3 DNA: TGTGCCAGCAGCCCAAGAGGTTCTCGGTACAATGAGCAGTTCTTC. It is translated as CASSPRGSRYNEQFF.

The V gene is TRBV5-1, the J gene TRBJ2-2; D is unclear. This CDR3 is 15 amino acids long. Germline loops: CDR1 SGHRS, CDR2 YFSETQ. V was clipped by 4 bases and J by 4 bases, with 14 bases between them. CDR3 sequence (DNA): TGCGCCAGCAGCCCGGCCGTGAGTGGCACCGGGGAGCTGTTTTTT. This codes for CASSPAVSGTGELFF. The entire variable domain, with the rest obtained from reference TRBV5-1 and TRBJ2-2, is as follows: KAGVTQTPRYLIKTRGQQVTLSCSPISGHRSVSWYQQTPGQGLQFLFEYFSETQRNKGNFPGRFSGRQFSNSRSEMNVSTLELGDSALYLCASSPAVSGTGELFFGEGSRLTVL.

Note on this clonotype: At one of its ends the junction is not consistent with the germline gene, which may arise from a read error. This chain's CDR3 is CASSRRSRVGNQETQYF. The CDR3 bases are TGCGCCAGCAGCCGGAGGTCCAGGGTCGGGAACCAAGAGACCCAGTACTTT. The genes are TRBV5-1 and TRBJ2-5; D possibly matches TRBD1 or TRBD2 (5 bases each). The CDR3 loop spans 17 amino acids. Germline V gene data show CDR1 as SGHRS and CDR2 as YFSETQ.

DNA of the CDR3: TGCGCCAGCAGCCGAACCTCCCAGGGGGCTAATTCACCCCTCCACTTT. Translation: CASSRTSQGANSPLHF. V usage is TRBV4-3 and J usage is TRBJ1-6; TRBD1 aligns across 8 bases. The J segment lost 6 bases and the V segment lost 4 bases, leaving 8 bases of the junction unmatched. This CDR3 spans 16 amino acids. CDR1 is LGHNA, CDR2 YSLEER, per germline.

CDR3: CASTPNAGARMNTEAFF. The DNA for the CDR3 is TGTGCCAGCACCCCGAACGCGGGGGCGCGAATGAACACTGAAGCTTTCTTT. The V call is TRBV14, the J call TRBJ1-1, with D perhaps matching TRBD1 (6 bases). This CDR3 region has 17 residues. Looked up from germline, CDR1 is SGHDN and CDR2 is FVKESK. V shed 7 bases and J shed 0 bases, with 21 bases lying between them.

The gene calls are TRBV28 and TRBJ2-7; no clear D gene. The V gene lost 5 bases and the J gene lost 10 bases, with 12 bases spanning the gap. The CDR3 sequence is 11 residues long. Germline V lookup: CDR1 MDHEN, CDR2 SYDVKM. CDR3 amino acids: CASSDSAPQYF. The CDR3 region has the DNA TGTGCCAGCAGTGATTCAGCCCCCCAGTACTTC.

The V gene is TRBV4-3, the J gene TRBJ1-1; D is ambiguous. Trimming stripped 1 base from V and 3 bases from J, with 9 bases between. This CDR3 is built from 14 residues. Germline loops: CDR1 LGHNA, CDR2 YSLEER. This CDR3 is CASSQGQRDTEAFF. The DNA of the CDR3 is TGCGCCAGCAGCCAAGGTCAGCGGGACACTGAAGCTTTCTTT.

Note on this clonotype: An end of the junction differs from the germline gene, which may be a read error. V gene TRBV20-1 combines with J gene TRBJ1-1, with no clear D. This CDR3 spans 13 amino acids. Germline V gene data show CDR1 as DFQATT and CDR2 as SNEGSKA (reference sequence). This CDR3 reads CSARDVLNTEAFF. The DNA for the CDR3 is TGCAGTGCGAGAGACGTCCTGAACACTGAAGCTTTCTTT.

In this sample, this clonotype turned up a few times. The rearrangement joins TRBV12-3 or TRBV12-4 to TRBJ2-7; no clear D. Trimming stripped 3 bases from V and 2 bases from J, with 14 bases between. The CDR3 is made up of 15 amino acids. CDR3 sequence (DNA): TGTGCCAGCAGTTTTACCCCAACAGTACCCTACGAGCAGTACTTC. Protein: CASSFTPTVPYEQYF.

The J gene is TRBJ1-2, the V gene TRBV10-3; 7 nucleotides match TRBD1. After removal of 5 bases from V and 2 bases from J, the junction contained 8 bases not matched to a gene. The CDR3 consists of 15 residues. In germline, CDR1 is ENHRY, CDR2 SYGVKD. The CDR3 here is CAISTGALFNYGYTF. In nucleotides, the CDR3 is TGTGCCATCAGTACAGGGGCCCTCTTCAACTATGGCTACACCTTC.

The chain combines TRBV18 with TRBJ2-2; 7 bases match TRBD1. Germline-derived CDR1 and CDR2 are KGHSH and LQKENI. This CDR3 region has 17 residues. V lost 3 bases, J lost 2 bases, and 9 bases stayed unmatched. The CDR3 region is CASSPLRTGANTGELFF. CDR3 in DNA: TGTGCCAGCTCACCTCTAAGGACAGGCGCCAACACCGGGGAGCTGTTTTTT. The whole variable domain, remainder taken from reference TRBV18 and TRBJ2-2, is NAGVMQNPRHLVRRRGQEARLRCSPMKGHSHVYWYRQLPEEGLKFMVYLQKENIIDESGMPKERFSAEFPKEGPSILRIQQVVRGDSAAYFCASSPLRTGANTGELFFGEGSRLTVL.

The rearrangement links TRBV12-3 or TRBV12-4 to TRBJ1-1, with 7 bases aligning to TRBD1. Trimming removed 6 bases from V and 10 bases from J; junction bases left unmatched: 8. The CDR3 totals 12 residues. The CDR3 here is CASRPQGSPAFF. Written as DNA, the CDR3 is TGTGCCAGCAGGCCACAGGGGTCACCAGCTTTCTTT.

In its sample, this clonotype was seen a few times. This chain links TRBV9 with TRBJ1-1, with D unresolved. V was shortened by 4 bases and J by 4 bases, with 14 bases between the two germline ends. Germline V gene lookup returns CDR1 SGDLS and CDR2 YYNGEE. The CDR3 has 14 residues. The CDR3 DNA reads TGTGCCAGCAGCCCTGGCGGGGATGGCACTGAAGCTTTCTTT. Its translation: CASSPGGDGTEAFF. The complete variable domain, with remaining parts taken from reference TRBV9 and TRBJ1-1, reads DSGVTQTPKHLITATGQRVTLRCSPRSGDLSVYWYQQSLDQGLQFLIQYYNGEERAKGNILERFSAQQFPDLHSELNLSSLELGDSALYFCASSPGGDGTEAFFGQGTRLTVV.

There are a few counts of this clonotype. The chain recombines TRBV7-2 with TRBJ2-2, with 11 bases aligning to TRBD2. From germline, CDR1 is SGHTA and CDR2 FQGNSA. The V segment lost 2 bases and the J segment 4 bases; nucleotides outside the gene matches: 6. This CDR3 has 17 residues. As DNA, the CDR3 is TGTGCCAGCAGCTTAAACGGACTAGCGGGTCTCACCGGGGAGCTGTTTTTT. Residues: CASSLNGLAGLTGELFF.

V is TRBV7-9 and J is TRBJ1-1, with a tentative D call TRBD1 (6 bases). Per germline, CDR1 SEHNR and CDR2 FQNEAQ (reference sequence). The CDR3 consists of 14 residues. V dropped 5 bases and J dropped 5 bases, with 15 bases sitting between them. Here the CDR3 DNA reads TGTGCCAGCAGCCAGACCGGACAGAAAACTGAAGCTTTCTTT. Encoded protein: CASSQTGQKTEAFF.

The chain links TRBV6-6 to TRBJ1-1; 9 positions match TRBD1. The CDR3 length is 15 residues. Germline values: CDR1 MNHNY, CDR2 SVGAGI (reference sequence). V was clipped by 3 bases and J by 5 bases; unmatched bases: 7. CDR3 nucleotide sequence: TGTGCCAGCAGTTATTCAGACAGGGGGGGGACTGAAGCTTTCTTT. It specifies CASSYSDRGGTEAFF.

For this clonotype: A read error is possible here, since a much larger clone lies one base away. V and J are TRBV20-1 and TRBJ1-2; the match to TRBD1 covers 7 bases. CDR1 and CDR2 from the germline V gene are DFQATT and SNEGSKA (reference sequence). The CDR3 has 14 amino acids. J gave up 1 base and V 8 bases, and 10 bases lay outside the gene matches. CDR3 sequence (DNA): TGCAGTACCCCACCCGGGACAGTTAACTATGGCTACACCTTC. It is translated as CSTPPGTVNYGYTF.

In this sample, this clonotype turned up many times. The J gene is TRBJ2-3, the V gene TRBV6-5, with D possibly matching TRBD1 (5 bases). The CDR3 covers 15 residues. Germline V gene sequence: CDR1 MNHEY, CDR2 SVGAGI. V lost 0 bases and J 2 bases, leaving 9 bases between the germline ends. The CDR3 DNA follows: TGTGCCAGCAGTTACTCTCAGGACACCACAGATACGCAGTATTTT. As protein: CASSYSQDTTDTQYF.

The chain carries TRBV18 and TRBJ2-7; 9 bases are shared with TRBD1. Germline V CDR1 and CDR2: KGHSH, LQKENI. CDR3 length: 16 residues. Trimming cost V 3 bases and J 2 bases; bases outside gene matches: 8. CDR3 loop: CASSPTGQGFTYEQYF. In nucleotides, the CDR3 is TGTGCCAGCTCACCGACTGGACAGGGGTTCACCTACGAGCAGTACTTC.